This is a list of T cell receptor beta chains from one sample in a study of molecular identifiers for immune sequencing clone quantification. MiXCR, run by TCRdb on the PCR reads, gives a single entry per CDR3 protein. The sample has approximately 680,000 distinct CDR3 sequences, about 25% seen once. Sequencing was performed on naive CD8+ T cells from blood, with Jurkat cell RNA spiked in. These receptors were taken from a human donor in good health. Some libraries in this study had Jurkat cell RNA spiked in. Both conserved end residues are trimmed from each CDR3. The D gene is left open where the match is weak. Some rows have no size entry. The others give once, few or many, or a class for an expanded clone.

d_gene	v_gene	abundance	j_gene	CDR3aa
-	TRBV6-5	many	TRBJ2-7	ASSPLSGGSSYEQY
-	TRBV4-1	few	TRBJ2-7	ASSQDPPWGATYEQY
TRBD2	TRBV20-1	few	TRBJ2-3	SAGKTERDSTDTQY
-	TRBV19	few	TRBJ1-5	ASSPRSSYQPQH
-	TRBV27	few	TRBJ2-3	ASTHGPGDYQTDTQY
-	TRBV7-9	-	TRBJ2-7	ASSFSGPGDAYEQY
TRBD1	TRBV19	few	TRBJ2-1	ASSMGQGNYNEQF
TRBD2	TRBV27	few	TRBJ2-5	ASRAGQSVWQETQY
-	TRBV20-1	many	TRBJ1-5	SASVSRGGQPQH
-	TRBV4-3	few	TRBJ2-2	ASSQDKRLLSGELF
TRBD2	TRBV4-3	many	TRBJ2-7	ASSPGTSDPYEQY
-	TRBV19	few	TRBJ2-2	ACQPGTGELF
-	TRBV10-3	many	TRBJ1-4	ARADLTDEKLF
-	TRBV4-3	-	TRBJ2-2	ASSQDRGGQTRELF
-	TRBV6-2/TRBV6-3	many	TRBJ2-5	ASSRTGTPQETQY
-	TRBV4-3	few	TRBJ1-1	ASSQADLSEAF
-	TRBV4-1	few	TRBJ2-7	ASSRGGGAIYEQY
TRBD1	TRBV28	many	TRBJ2-3	ASSTRQGILDTQY
TRBD1	TRBV12-5	few	TRBJ2-7	ASGESRTGGHEQY
TRBD2	TRBV27	-	TRBJ2-7	ASNWTSGFFYEQY
-	TRBV5-8	few	TRBJ1-5	ASSFPNWPQH
-	TRBV2	many	TRBJ1-1	ASRGEIMNTEAF
-	TRBV5-6	few	TRBJ1-5	ASSRDGDQPQH
TRBD1	TRBV28	many	TRBJ2-7	ASSRPGTADEQY